These T cell receptor beta chains were read from a single sample in a study of T cell clones after liver transplantation. TCRdb keeps only in-frame clones here, not all; method: immunoSEQ multiplex PCR. The table includes 40,000 to 55,000 clones, just over 85% detected once. The sequencing used CD4+ T cells from blood, collected 24 months after liver transplant. The receptors originated from a human patient who received a liver transplant. A share of the T cells may be of graft donor origin. Both conserved end residues are part of each CDR3.

j_call	v_call	cdr3_length	cdr3_aa
TRBJ1-1	TRBV6-5	15	CASSYRGVGLYEAFF
TRBJ2-1	TRBV10-1	13	CASSESGRNEQFF
TRBJ1-2	TRBV30	11	CAWSGGFGYTF
TRBJ1-1	TRBV4-2	14	CASSQELPNTEAFF
TRBJ1-2	TRBV2	13	CASTNQGANGYTF
TRBJ2-7	TRBV7-2	15	CASSDRGSFSYEQYF
TRBJ1-2	TRBV19	15	CASSIDPGGYYGYTF
TRBJ2-3	TRBV2	15	CASRVTSGSSDTQYF
TRBJ2-5	TRBV28	14	CASTLEGSGETQYF
TRBJ2-3	TRBV19	19	CASSTSPGLAVLSTDTQYF
TRBJ1-2	TRBV19	16	CASSISGTVTNYGYTF
TRBJ2-4	TRBV7-2	16	CASSLALGTAKNIQYF
TRBJ1-1	TRBV9	12	CASSGAGTEAFF
TRBJ2-1	TRBV7-6	15	CASSRAAGGVNEQFF
TRBJ2-2	TRBV7-9	16	CASSDGRSANTGELFF
TRBJ2-3	TRBV7-2	19	CASSLGWIETALETDTQYF
TRBJ2-7	TRBV30	12	CAWSPPGLMEYF
TRBJ2-3	TRBV29-1	14	CSVATGLSTDTQYF
TRBJ1-5	TRBV28	17	CASTLGEGASGNQPQHF
TRBJ2-5	TRBV6-4	14	CASKGGRVEETQYF
TRBJ1-4	TRBV7-2	14	CASSQMTRGGKLFF
TRBJ2-1	TRBV9	16	CASSVAAQGRGGEQFF
TRBJ2-5	TRBV5-1	13	CASSQGYQETQYF
TRBJ2-7	TRBV29-1	14	CSVDGQGASYEQYF
TRBJ1-1	TRBV18	14	CASSPGGLTTEAFF
TRBJ1-2	TRBV6-1	18	CASSEFSQGLSYMRGYTF
TRBJ2-5	TRBV7-7	13	CASSPGLQETQYF
TRBJ1-1	TRBV2	14	CASSVRDRNTEAFF
TRBJ2-7	TRBV10-3	15	CAISESGTGRYEQYF
TRBJ1-2	TRBV19	17	CASSIGVTERFNYGYTF
TRBJ2-2	TRBV27	15	CASSLLAGDTGELFF
TRBJ1-3	TRBV7-2	16	CASSLRGVSARNTIYF
TRBJ1-5	TRBV27	15	CASSSPGSGNQPQHF
TRBJ1-4	TRBV28	15	CASSLRKGAEEKLFF
TRBJ2-3	TRBV11-3	15	CASSLGGGAADTQYF
TRBJ2-5	TRBV5-1	12	CASSLNKETQYF
TRBJ2-1	TRBV7-8	14	CASSLAGQNNEQFF
TRBJ1-6	TRBV7-3	15	CASSLSAGYNSPLHF
TRBJ1-1	TRBV11-2	12	CASSLQNTEAFF
TRBJ1-5	TRBV7-6	15	CASSLGRGAGEPQHF
TRBJ1-2	TRBV7-9	15	CASSSGTRDNYGYTF
TRBJ2-1	TRBV7-6	13	CASSLGQGSEQFF
TRBJ1-5	TRBV5-1	17	CASSSPGQGLVYQPQHF
TRBJ2-3	TRBV19	14	CASTRAGVRDTQYF
TRBJ1-1	TRBV28	14	CASGQGTLDTEAFF
TRBJ2-7	TRBV27	16	CASRKNFRGQTYEQYF
TRBJ1-5	TRBV7-2	16	CASSADRGRSNQPQHF
TRBJ1-3	TRBV9	16	CASSVGDPNSGNTIYF
TRBJ2-2	TRBV5-1	18	CASSLDGGRAINTGELFF
TRBJ2-3	TRBV7-2	15	CASSLPKGPSDTQYF
TRBJ2-5	TRBV6-1	13	CASRVGPTQTQYF
TRBJ2-7	TRBV19	23	CASSTTIPGPMEFGRASSAEQYF
TRBJ1-1	TRBV7-9	17	CASSAGTGGLFRIEAFF
TRBJ2-6	TRBV6-1	16	CASSGRTGAGANVLTF
TRBJ1-2	TRBV10-3	13	CAISGQGDDGYTF
TRBJ2-7	TRBV5-1	12	CASSLFGAEQYF
TRBJ2-3	TRBV12-5	15	CASGLGLAERDTQYF
TRBJ2-1	TRBV19	14	CASSMLGQYNEQFF
TRBJ1-3	TRBV6-1	15	CASSGQGISGNTIYF
TRBJ1-4	TRBV19	16	CASSIDRAGGNEKLFF